This T cell receptor beta chain originates from a study of shared clonotypes between healthy human individuals. Libraries were prepared by immunoSEQ multiplex PCR; TCRdb keeps only in-frame clonotypes and omits some of them. The sample holds 950,000 to 1,100,000 clones; approximately 78% are singletons and the top ten take more than 0.55%. There are 16 residues in the CDR3. Germline V CDR1 and CDR2: MDHEN, SYDVKM. V was shortened by 3 bases and J by 4 bases, with 19 bases between the two germline ends. Sequencing was done on a sample of memory CD4+ T cells from PBMCs. Subset noted: CD45RA-negative fraction. The clonotype originates from a man aged 18 to 29 in good health. Some clones in this sample may be carry-over from other donors' samples. The chain links TRBV28 to TRBJ2-7, with D possibly matching TRBD1 (6 bases). DNA for the CDR3: TGTGCCAGCAGTTTTTCTTTCGGGACAAACCAGTACGAGCAGTACTTC. It encodes CASSFSFGTNQYEQYF.